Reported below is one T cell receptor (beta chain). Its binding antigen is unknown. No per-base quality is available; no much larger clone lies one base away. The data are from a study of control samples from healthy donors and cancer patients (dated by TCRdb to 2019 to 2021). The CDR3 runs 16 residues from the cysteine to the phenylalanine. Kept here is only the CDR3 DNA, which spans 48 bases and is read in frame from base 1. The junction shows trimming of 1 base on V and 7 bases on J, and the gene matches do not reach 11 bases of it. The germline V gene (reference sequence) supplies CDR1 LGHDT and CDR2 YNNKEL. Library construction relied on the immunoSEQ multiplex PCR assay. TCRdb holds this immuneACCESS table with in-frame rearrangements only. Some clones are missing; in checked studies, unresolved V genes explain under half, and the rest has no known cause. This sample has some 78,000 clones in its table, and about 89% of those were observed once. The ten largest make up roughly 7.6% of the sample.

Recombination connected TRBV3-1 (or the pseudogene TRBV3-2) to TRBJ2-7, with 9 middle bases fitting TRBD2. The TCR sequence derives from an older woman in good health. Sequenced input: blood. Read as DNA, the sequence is TGTGCCAGCAGCCAAGGACTAGCGGTCAAAGGGAGGGAGCAGTACTTC. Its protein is CASSQGLAVKGREQYF.